One and the same sample provided the 32 T cell receptor beta chains below, sequenced in a study of blood T cell repertoires in COVID-19. Sequencing was performed with immunoSEQ multiplex PCR; in TCRdb, only in-frame clones are kept and a portion is missing. Here the sample spans roughly 380,000 clones, more than 85% being singletons. The source material was PBMCs or T cells enriched from blood (not recorded which). These receptors originate from a woman aged 25 to 45 who had recovered from COVID-19.

As concerns this clone: Other nucleotide sequences in the sample specify the same CDR3. The chain carries TRBV9 and TRBJ1-1; possible D gene TRBD1, 5 bases. Trimming shortened V by 5 bases and J by 4 bases, and 9 bases separated the two germline ends. From germline, CDR1 is SGDLS and CDR2 YYNGEE. The CDR3 has 12 residues. CDR3 coding DNA: TGTGCCAGCAGTTCTCAGGGCACTGAAGCTTTCTTT. This sequence encodes CASSSQGTEAFF.

The chain links TRBV6-1 to TRBJ1-2, with D possibly matching TRBD1 (6 bases). Germline loops: CDR1 MNHNS, CDR2 SASEGT. V lost 3 bases and J lost 4, with 21 bases in between. This CDR3 region has 17 residues. CDR3 region: CASSEQGSIPSPYGYTF. The CDR3 nucleotides are TGTGCCAGCAGTGAGCAGGGGTCGATCCCATCTCCCTATGGCTACACCTTC.

This clone occurred once. V usage is TRBV10-3 and J usage is TRBJ2-3; 13 nucleotides align to TRBD2. Germline CDR1 reads ENHRY; CDR2 reads SYGVKD. V was clipped by 6 bases and J by 4 bases; unmatched bases: 13. The length of the CDR3 is 18 residues. CDR3 sequence (DNA): TGTGCCATCAGCGGGACTAGCGGGGAGTCACCCTCTCCAGATACGCAGTATTTT. Its translation: CAISGTSGESPSPDTQYF.

J is TRBJ2-5 and V is TRBV5-1; D not certain. CDR3 size: 14 residues. The V end lost 4 bases, the J end lost 1 base, and 11 bases lay between the germline ends. CDR1 is SGHRS and CDR2 is YFSETQ in the germline V gene. The CDR3 DNA follows: TGCGCCAGCAGCCGCGGCACCCTCCAAGAGACCCAGTACTTC. This codes for CASSRGTLQETQYF.

The chain is built from TRBV5-8 and TRBJ2-2; TRBD1 might be the D (5 bases). The CDR3 extends over 15 amino acids. The ends were cut back, 4 bases at V and 7 bases at J, with 17 bases in the middle. Germline-derived CDR1 and CDR2 are SGHTS and YDEGEE. The CDR3 region has the DNA TGTGCCAGCAGCCGACAGCTTATTGAAGGCGGGGAGCTGTTTTTT. Encoded protein: CASSRQLIEGGELFF.

V gene TRBV5-4 combines with J gene TRBJ1-1; a weak D match, TRBD1 (5 bases). Between the trimmed V and J ends, which lost 2 bases and 3 bases, there was a span of 14 bases. Germline V gene sequence: CDR1 SGHNT, CDR2 YYREEE (reference sequence). The CDR3 covers 15 residues. This CDR3 is CASSFAGRGDTEAFF. The CDR3 DNA reads as TGTGCCAGCAGCTTCGCGGGGCGGGGGGACACTGAAGCTTTCTTT. The variable domain in full, with the rest retrieved from reference TRBV5-4 and TRBJ1-1, is ETGVTQSPTHLIKTRGQQVTLRCSSQSGHNTVSWYQQALGQGPQFIFQYYREEENGRGNFPPRFSGLQFPNYSSELNVNALELDDSALYLCASSFAGRGDTEAFFGQGTRLTVV.

The chain links TRBV5-1 to TRBJ2-3; TRBD1 matches at 8 bases. This CDR3 is 15 amino acids long. The V and J ends lost 4 bases and 4 bases, in that order; junction bases with no gene match: 8. Germline V gene sequence: CDR1 SGHRS, CDR2 YFSETQ. This chain's CDR3 is CASSRADREADTQYF. CDR3 in DNA: TGCGCCAGCAGCCGCGCGGACAGGGAGGCAGATACGCAGTATTTT.

The table lists this clone with a few counts. This chain connects TRBV7-9 to TRBJ2-3; perhaps TRBD1 as D (6 bases). Trimming took 5 bases from V and 6 from J, leaving 15 bases between them. This CDR3 region has 14 residues. Germline V gives CDR1 SEHNR, CDR2 FQNEAQ (reference sequence). The CDR3 reads CASSRKGESDTQYF. DNA for the CDR3: TGTGCCAGCAGCAGAAAGGGGGAGAGTGATACGCAGTATTTT.

The table lists this clone with a few counts. CDR3 protein: CASSLEDSYEQYF. CDR3 coding DNA: TGTGCCAGCAGTTTGGAGGATAGCTACGAGCAGTACTTC. This chain uses TRBV28 with TRBJ2-7; perhaps TRBD2 as D (5 bases). Germline V gives CDR1 MDHEN, CDR2 SYDVKM. The CDR3 has 13 residues. The V gene lost 3 bases and the J gene lost 3 bases, with 9 bases spanning the gap.

The chain is built from TRBV4-2 and TRBJ1-5, with TRBD1 matching 8 bases. V lost 1 base and J lost 7; bases outside the gene matches: 6. The CDR3 loop spans 15 amino acids. Germline CDR1 is LGHNA and CDR2 is YNFKEQ. The CDR3 nucleotides read TGTGCCAGCAGCCAAGCAGACAGGGGAGACCAGCCCCAGCATTTT. As protein: CASSQADRGDQPQHF.

The chain carries TRBV9 and TRBJ2-3; TRBD2 aligns across 13 bases. The CDR3 is 16 residues long. CDR1 is SGDLS, CDR2 YYNGEE, per germline. The V and J ends lost 3 bases and 7 bases, in that order; junction bases with no gene match: 8. The CDR3 loop reads CASSERLAGGLNTQYF. The DNA of the CDR3 is TGTGCCAGCAGCGAACGACTAGCGGGGGGCCTCAATACGCAGTATTTT. Looking up the rest from reference TRBV9 and TRBJ2-3 gives the full variable domain: DSGVTQTPKHLITATGQRVTLRCSPRSGDLSVYWYQQSLDQGLQFLIQYYNGEERAKGNILERFSAQQFPDLHSELNLSSLELGDSALYFCASSERLAGGLNTQYFGPGTRLTVL.

This clone was detected only once. The chain combines TRBV5-5 with TRBJ2-2; tentatively, D is TRBD2 (6 bases). The germline gives CDR1 SGHKS, CDR2 YYEKEE (reference sequence). The CDR3 has 15 amino acids. Trimming shortened V by 2 bases and J by 1 base, and 9 bases separated the two germline ends. CDR3 region: CASSFQRVNTGELFF. The CDR3 DNA sequence: TGTGCCAGCAGCTTTCAGCGGGTGAACACCGGGGAGCTGTTTTTT.

In its sample, this clone was seen many times. The J gene is TRBJ1-5, the V gene TRBV19; D is perhaps TRBD1 (5 bases). Trimming removed 6 bases from V and 1 base from J, with 13 bases in between. The germline CDR1 and CDR2 sequences are LNHDA and SQIVND (reference sequence). The CDR3 sequence is 15 residues long. CDR3 nucleotide sequence: TGTGCCAGTAGCCTACAGGTTCAGAGCAATCAGCCCCAGCATTTT. This translates into CASSLQVQSNQPQHF.

The chain links TRBV5-8 to TRBJ2-2; TRBD1 agrees at 9 bases. V lost 4 bases to trimming and J lost 5 bases; unmatched junction nucleotides: 18. Germline CDR1 and CDR2: SGHTS and YDEGEE. There are 19 residues in the CDR3. Here the CDR3 reads CASSPFRTGAALVTGELFF. The CDR3 coding sequence is TGTGCCAGCAGCCCTTTTCGGACAGGGGCAGCCCTTGTAACCGGGGAGCTGTTTTTT.

V gene TRBV15 combines with J gene TRBJ1-2; D may be TRBD1 (6 bases). Germline V lookup: CDR1 LNHNV, CDR2 YYDKDF (reference sequence). The CDR3 has 13 residues. V was trimmed by 5 bases and J by 8 bases, leaving 15 bases between them. CDR3 region: CATSVWGLGGYTF. CDR3 DNA sequence: TGTGCCACCAGCGTGTGGGGGCTGGGCGGCTACACCTTC.

The rearrangement joins TRBV25-1 to TRBJ2-5; D remains unclear. The CDR3 length is 14 residues. V dropped 4 bases and J dropped 2 bases, with 11 bases sitting between them. The germline V gene encodes CDR1 MGHDK and CDR2 SYGVNS. The DNA of the CDR3 is TGTGCCAGCAGTGCGCTGCTAGAGCAAGAGACCCAGTACTTC. It translates to CASSALLEQETQYF.

The rearrangement links TRBV7-2 to TRBJ1-5; TRBD1 might be the D (5 bases). CDR1 is SGHTA and CDR2 is FQGNSA in the germline V gene. The length of the CDR3 is 13 residues. Trimming pared 7 bases from V and 0 bases from J, leaving 7 bases between. CDR3 amino acids: CASTTDSNQPQHF. CDR3 DNA sequence: TGTGCCAGCACGACAGATAGCAATCAGCCCCAGCATTTT.

This chain joins TRBV4-1 and TRBJ1-2; D remains ambiguous. Germline-derived CDR1 and CDR2 are MGHRA and YSYEKL. The CDR3 sequence is 18 residues long. Trimming took off 2 bases at V and 3 bases at J, with 22 bases between the two ends. The CDR3 loop reads CASSQFWRLRLGHYGYTF. The CDR3 region has the DNA TGCGCCAGCAGCCAATTTTGGCGCCTTCGCCTGGGCCACTATGGCTACACCTTC.

The gene calls are TRBV7-8 and TRBJ2-1, with D perhaps matching TRBD2 (6 bases). Between the trimmed V and J ends, which lost 4 bases and 4 bases, there was a span of 17 bases. Germline V gene data show CDR1 as SGHVS and CDR2 as FQNEAQ. The CDR3 is 16 residues long. The CDR3 region is CASSSPWDSRYNEQFF. CDR3 bases: TGTGCCAGCAGCTCCCCCTGGGACTCGCGATACAATGAGCAGTTCTTC.

V gene TRBV6-5 combines with J gene TRBJ1-1; D unresolved. V lost 0 bases to trimming and J lost 0 bases, with 8 bases between them. Looked up from germline, CDR1 is MNHEY and CDR2 is SVGAGI. The CDR3 totals 15 residues. This chain's CDR3 is CASSYSSNLNTEAFF. CDR3 bases: TGTGCCAGCAGTTACTCGAGTAATCTGAACACTGAAGCTTTCTTT.

This clone was picked up one time. This sequence joins TRBV7-8 and TRBJ2-7, with 7 bases identical to TRBD1. In germline, CDR1 is SGHVS, CDR2 FQNEAQ. The trim removed 2 bases at V and 2 bases at J, leaving 9 bases unmatched. The CDR3 consists of 16 residues. The CDR3 coding sequence is TGTGCCAGCAGCTTAAGGCCAGGACAGGCTGCCTACGAGCAGTACTTC. Its translation is CASSLRPGQAAYEQYF.

DNA of the CDR3: TGTGCCACCAGTAGGACTAGTCTCAATGAGCAGTTCTTC. Its translation: CATSRTSLNEQFF. V usage is TRBV24-1 and J usage is TRBJ2-1; the match to TRBD2 covers 7 bases. This CDR3 comprises 13 residues. The germline V gene has CDR1 KGHDR and CDR2 SFDVKD. Trimming at V came to 6 bases and at J to 6 bases, leaving 4 bases not matched to a gene.

V is TRBV10-1 and J is TRBJ1-1; D is undetermined. The V end lost 5 bases, the J end lost 3 bases, and 7 bases lay between the germline ends. Germline CDR1 WNHNN, CDR2 SYGVQD (reference sequence). The CDR3 loop spans 12 amino acids. This CDR3 reads CASSMRDTEAFF. The CDR3 DNA reads TGCGCCAGCAGTATGAGGGACACTGAAGCTTTCTTT.

This clone was recorded once. The rearrangement joins TRBV13 to TRBJ2-6; D might be TRBD2 (5 bases). V gave up 1 base and J gave up 2 bases, with 12 bases separating them. This CDR3 contains 17 residues. CDR1 PRHDT and CDR2 FYEKMQ come from the germline V gene (reference sequence). The CDR3 DNA follows: TGTGCCAGCAGCTTAGAGGTGGGAGCCACTGGGGCCAACGTCCTGACTTTC. This gives the protein CASSLEVGATGANVLTF.

The gene calls are TRBV27 and TRBJ2-2, with TRBD2 identical over 14 bases. The germline gives CDR1 MNHEY, CDR2 SMNVEV (reference sequence). There are 18 residues in the CDR3. The ends lost 2 bases at V and 4 bases at J; junction bases unmatched: 6. The CDR3 coding sequence is TGTGCCAGCAGTTTAGGGACTAGCGGGGGATCCTTCACCGGGGAGCTGTTTTTT. Translation: CASSLGTSGGSFTGELFF.

This chain links TRBV4-2 with TRBJ2-3; 14 nucleotides line up with TRBD2. The CDR3 is 18 residues long. J gave up 1 base and V 0 bases, and 3 bases lay outside the gene matches. CDR1 is LGHNA, CDR2 YNFKEQ, per germline. For the CDR3, the DNA is TGTGCCAGCAGCCAAGAAGGGACTAGCGGGGGCCGCACAGATACGCAGTATTTT. It translates to CASSQEGTSGGRTDTQYF.

The CDR3 here is CASSLDRAVEQYF. Here the CDR3 DNA reads TGTGCCAGCAGCTTGGACAGGGCCGTAGAGCAGTACTTC. This sequence joins TRBV5-6 and TRBJ2-7; tentative D call: TRBD1 (6 bases). This CDR3 spans 13 amino acids. Germline CDR1 SGHDT, CDR2 YYEEEE. Trimming removed 0 bases at V and 7 bases at J, with 11 bases between.

The chain is built from TRBV5-1 and TRBJ2-5; 16 nucleotides agree with TRBD2. Germline CDR1 SGHRS, CDR2 YFSETQ. The CDR3 loop spans 16 amino acids. The ends lost 3 bases at V and 4 bases at J; junction bases unmatched: 3. The CDR3 region is CASSSGTSGGAETQYF. The CDR3 DNA is TGCGCCAGCAGCTCAGGGACTAGCGGGGGGGCAGAGACCCAGTACTTC.

Here the CDR3 DNA reads TGTGCCAGCTCTACGTGGCAGGTCTCTGGAAACACCATATATTTT. Translating gives CASSTWQVSGNTIYF. V and J are TRBV18 and TRBJ1-3, with unresolved D. This CDR3 region has 15 residues. From germline, CDR1 is KGHSH and CDR2 LQKENI. The V and J ends lost 6 bases and 0 bases respectively, with 12 bases between them.

V is TRBV11-2 and J is TRBJ1-6; 10 nucleotides line up with TRBD1. CDR3 length: 16 amino acids. V dropped 6 bases and J dropped 6; count of bases not matched to a gene: 8. Germline V gene data show CDR1 as SGHAT and CDR2 as FQNNGV. The CDR3 DNA follows: TGTGCCAGCAGACGACCCCGACAGGGGGCTAATTCACCCCTCCACTTT. This codes for CASRRPRQGANSPLHF.

The CDR3 nucleotides are TGTGCCAGCTCACCACGGACAGGGGATCACTATGGCTACACCTTC. Protein: CASSPRTGDHYGYTF. This chain uses TRBV18 with TRBJ1-2, with 9 bases fitting TRBD1. Germline V gene data show CDR1 as KGHSH and CDR2 as LQKENI. The V and J ends lost 1 base and 3 bases, in that order; junction bases with no gene match: 3. CDR3 length equals 15 residues.

The chain couples TRBV24-1 to TRBJ2-7, with D possibly being TRBD2 (6 bases). The CDR3 covers 16 residues. Germline CDR1 reads KGHDR; CDR2 reads SFDVKD. Trimming shortened V by 2 bases and J by 3 bases, and 16 bases separated the two germline ends. DNA of the CDR3: TGTGCCACCAGTGATTCCGGGCCGGGGGATAACTACGAGCAGTACTTC. Protein: CATSDSGPGDNYEQYF.